This T cell receptor (beta chain) was obtained from a study of CD8+ T cells in alopecia areata. Study overall: Each of the treated patients was given oral tofacitinib, 5 to 10 mg twice daily, for moderate-to-severe alopecia areata. Study outcomes and limitations: Normal scalp showed lower clonality than lesional scalp, especially alopecia totalis/universalis.

The CDR3 loop spans 16 amino acids. V lost 3 bases and J 0 bases, leaving 12 bases between the germline ends. The germline CDR1 and CDR2 sequences are SQVTM and ANQGSEA. It was cDNA, reverse transcribed from extracted RNA, that served as the sequencing template. Some clones are missing from TCRdb's copy, which holds only in-frame ones; the method was immunoSEQ multiplex PCR. The sample records more than 200,000 clones, 66% being singletons. Specified treatment: oral pan-JAK inhibitor, 5-10 mg twice daily. In alopecia areata patients, both lesional scalp punch biopsies and peripheral blood were collected. Points on this clone: The antigen is not known.

The chain joins TRBV29-1 to TRBJ2-6; D is possibly TRBD1 (5 bases). Sequencing was performed on CD4+ T cells sorted from blood, taken at approximately week 44, from a patient treated with tofacitinib. This clonotype was obtained from a human donor with alopecia areata. The CDR3 is CSVDATDFSGANVLTF. CDR3 in DNA: TGCAGCGTTGACGCGACAGATTTCTCTGGGGCCAACGTCCTGACTTTC.